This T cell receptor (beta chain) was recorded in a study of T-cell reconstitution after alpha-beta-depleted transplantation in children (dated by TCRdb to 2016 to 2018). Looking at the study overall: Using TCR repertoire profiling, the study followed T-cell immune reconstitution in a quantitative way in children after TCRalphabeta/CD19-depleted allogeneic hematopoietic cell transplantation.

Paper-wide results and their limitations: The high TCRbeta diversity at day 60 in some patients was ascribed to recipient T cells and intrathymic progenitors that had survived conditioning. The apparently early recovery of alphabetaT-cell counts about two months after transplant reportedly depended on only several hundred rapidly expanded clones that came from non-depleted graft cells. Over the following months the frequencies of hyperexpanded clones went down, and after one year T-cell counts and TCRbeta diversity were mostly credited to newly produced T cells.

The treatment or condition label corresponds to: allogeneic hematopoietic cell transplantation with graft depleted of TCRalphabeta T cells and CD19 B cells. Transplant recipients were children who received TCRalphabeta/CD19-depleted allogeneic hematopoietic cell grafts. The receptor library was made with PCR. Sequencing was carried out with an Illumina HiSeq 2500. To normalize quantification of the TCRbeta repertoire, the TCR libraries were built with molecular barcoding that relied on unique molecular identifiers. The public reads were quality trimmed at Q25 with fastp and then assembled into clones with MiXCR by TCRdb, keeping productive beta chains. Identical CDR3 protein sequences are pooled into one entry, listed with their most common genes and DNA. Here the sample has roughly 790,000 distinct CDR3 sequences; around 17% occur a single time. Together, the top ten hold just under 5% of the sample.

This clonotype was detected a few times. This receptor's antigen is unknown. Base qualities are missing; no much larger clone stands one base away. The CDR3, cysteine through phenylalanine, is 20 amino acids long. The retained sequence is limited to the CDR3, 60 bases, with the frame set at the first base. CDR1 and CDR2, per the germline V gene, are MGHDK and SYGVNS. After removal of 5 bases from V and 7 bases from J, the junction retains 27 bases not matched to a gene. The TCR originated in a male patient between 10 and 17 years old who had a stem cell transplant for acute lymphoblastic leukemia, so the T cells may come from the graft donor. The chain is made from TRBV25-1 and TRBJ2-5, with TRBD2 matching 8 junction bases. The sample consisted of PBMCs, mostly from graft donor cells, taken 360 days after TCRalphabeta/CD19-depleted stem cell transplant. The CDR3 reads CASSRGFARRSGTAVGTQYF. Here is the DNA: TGTGCCAGCAGTAGGGGTTTCGCTCGGCGTAGCGGGACCGCGGTAGGGACCCAGTACTTC.